A selection of T cell receptor beta chains follows, all from one sample in a study of graft-versus-host responses after intestinal transplantation. No antigen is known for these receptors. The protocol was immunoSEQ multiplex PCR, while the TCRdb copy is restricted to in-frame clones and leaves out a portion. This sample yields 35,000 to 50,000 clones, of which over 90% are seen a single time; roughly a fifth belongs to the top ten. The sequences come from unstimulated CD8+ T cells sorted from spleen or lymph node cells, collected before transplant. The source is a human donor who was the organ donor for an intestinal transplant. CDR3s include the opening cysteine and the closing phenylalanine or tryptophan. Each record gives: clone size, V gene, D gene, J gene, CDR3 protein, CDR3 DNA. The D gene is left open where the match is weak. Some rows have no size entry. The others give once, few or many, or a class for an expanded clone.

clone_size: -; v_call: TRBV7-2; d_call: -; j_call: TRBJ2-3; cdr3_aa: CASSLVRIATSTDTQYF; cdr3_nt: TGTGCCAGCAGCTTAGTTCGGATAGCGACTAGCACAGATACGCAGTATTTT
clone_size: -; v_call: TRBV6-4; d_call: -; j_call: TRBJ1-3; cdr3_aa: CASSDSTVFRNTIYF; cdr3_nt: TGTGCCAGCAGTGACTCGACCGTATTTCGAAACACCATATATTTT
clone_size: -; v_call: TRBV28; d_call: -; j_call: TRBJ2-6; cdr3_aa: CASSPPRHRVLTF; cdr3_nt: TGTGCCAGCAGTCCCCCCCGACATCGCGTCCTGACTTTC
clone_size: -; v_call: TRBV10-3; d_call: -; j_call: TRBJ1-1; cdr3_aa: CAISGRVITGNTEAFF; cdr3_nt: TGTGCCATCAGCGGCAGGGTCATTACCGGAAACACTGAAGCTTTCTTT
clone_size: once; v_call: TRBV5-1; d_call: -; j_call: TRBJ2-5; cdr3_aa: CASSSGVGKETQYF; cdr3_nt: TGCGCCAGCAGCTCGGGAGTTGGGAAAGAGACCCAGTACTTC
clone_size: few; v_call: TRBV2; d_call: TRBD2; j_call: TRBJ2-3; cdr3_aa: CASSEELATDTQYF; cdr3_nt: TGTGCCAGCAGTGAAGAACTAGCGACGGATACGCAGTATTTT
clone_size: once; v_call: TRBV7-3; d_call: -; j_call: TRBJ2-7; cdr3_aa: CASSPDVRDQVYEQYF; cdr3_nt: TGTGCCAGCAGCCCAGATGTCCGGGACCAGGTTTACGAGCAGTACTTC
clone_size: -; v_call: TRBV27; d_call: -; j_call: TRBJ2-7; cdr3_aa: CASSLGYEQYF; cdr3_nt: TGTGCCAGCAGTTTAGGCTACGAGCAGTACTTC
clone_size: -; v_call: TRBV7-2; d_call: TRBD2; j_call: TRBJ2-7; cdr3_aa: CASRTGDYSYEQYF; cdr3_nt: TGTGCCAGCCGAACCGGGGACTACTCCTACGAGCAGTACTTC
clone_size: -; v_call: TRBV30; d_call: -; j_call: TRBJ2-3; cdr3_aa: CAWSGSADTQYF; cdr3_nt: TGTGCCTGGAGCGGGAGCGCAGATACGCAGTATTTT
clone_size: -; v_call: TRBV18; d_call: TRBD2; j_call: TRBJ2-1; cdr3_aa: CASSPREHSGASYNEQFF; cdr3_nt: TGTGCCAGCTCACCACGGGAACACAGCGGGGCCTCCTACAATGAGCAGTTCTTC
clone_size: -; v_call: TRBV21-1; d_call: -; j_call: TRBJ1-3; cdr3_aa: CASSAKKGRRNTIYF; cdr3_nt: TGTGCCAGCAGCGCCAAAAAGGGACGCCGAAACACCATATATTTT
clone_size: few; v_call: TRBV7-9; d_call: -; j_call: TRBJ2-1; cdr3_aa: CASSPALAEVDEQFF; cdr3_nt: TGTGCCAGCAGCCCCGCGTTAGCGGAAGTGGATGAGCAGTTCTTC
clone_size: -; v_call: TRBV4-3; d_call: -; j_call: TRBJ1-2; cdr3_aa: CASSQVGDYGYTF; cdr3_nt: TGCGCCAGCAGCCAAGTAGGGGACTATGGCTACACCTTC
clone_size: -; v_call: TRBV28; d_call: TRBD1; j_call: TRBJ1-2; cdr3_aa: CASSGQLLNYGYTF; cdr3_nt: TGTGCCAGCTCGGGACAGCTTTTAAACTATGGCTACACCTTC
clone_size: -; v_call: TRBV25-1; d_call: -; j_call: TRBJ2-1; cdr3_aa: CASRQGYNEQFF; cdr3_nt: TGTGCCAGCAGACAGGGCTACAATGAGCAGTTCTTC
clone_size: -; v_call: TRBV5-5; d_call: TRBD2; j_call: TRBJ2-7; cdr3_aa: CASSLVAGVHEQYF; cdr3_nt: TGTGCCAGCAGCTTGGTAGCGGGAGTACACGAGCAGTACTTC
clone_size: -; v_call: TRBV5-8; d_call: TRBD1; j_call: TRBJ2-1; cdr3_aa: CASSLGQGPHNEQFF; cdr3_nt: TGTGCCAGCAGCTTGGGACAGGGCCCTCACAATGAGCAGTTCTTC
clone_size: -; v_call: TRBV30; d_call: -; j_call: TRBJ2-1; cdr3_aa: CAWSHGAASYNEQFF; cdr3_nt: TGTGCCTGGAGCCACGGCGCAGCCTCCTACAATGAGCAGTTCTTC
clone_size: -; v_call: TRBV7-2; d_call: -; j_call: TRBJ2-1; cdr3_aa: CASSRPGRDGYNEQFF; cdr3_nt: TGTGCCAGCAGTCGCCCGGGCCGAGATGGTTACAATGAGCAGTTCTTC
clone_size: -; v_call: TRBV7-9; d_call: -; j_call: TRBJ1-2; cdr3_aa: CASSSGQYYGYTF; cdr3_nt: TGTGCCAGCAGCTCCGGACAGTACTATGGCTACACCTTC
clone_size: once; v_call: TRBV7-9; d_call: -; j_call: TRBJ2-7; cdr3_aa: CASSLAGTGHYEQYF; cdr3_nt: TGTGCCAGCAGCTTAGCAGGGACGGGACACTACGAGCAGTACTTC
clone_size: -; v_call: TRBV9; d_call: TRBD2; j_call: TRBJ2-2; cdr3_aa: CASSVVAWTGTSGRIGELFF; cdr3_nt: TGTGCCAGCAGCGTAGTGGCGTGGACAGGGACTAGCGGGAGAATAGGGGAGCTGTTTTTT
clone_size: -; v_call: TRBV19; d_call: -; j_call: TRBJ1-1; cdr3_aa: CASSIAGVGTEAFF; cdr3_nt: TGTGCCAGTAGTATAGCTGGGGTTGGCACTGAAGCTTTCTTT
clone_size: -; v_call: TRBV28; d_call: TRBD1; j_call: TRBJ2-7; cdr3_aa: CARKTRGRYEQYF; cdr3_nt: TGTGCCAGGAAAACCAGGGGGCGGTACGAGCAGTACTTC
clone_size: -; v_call: TRBV14; d_call: -; j_call: TRBJ2-7; cdr3_aa: CASSQDWGTHPYEQYF; cdr3_nt: TGTGCCAGCAGCCAAGATTGGGGGACCCACCCCTACGAGCAGTACTTC
clone_size: -; v_call: TRBV27; d_call: -; j_call: TRBJ2-1; cdr3_aa: CASSPSRGEQFF; cdr3_nt: TGTGCCAGCAGTCCCTCTAGGGGTGAGCAGTTCTTC
clone_size: -; v_call: TRBV4-3; d_call: -; j_call: TRBJ2-1; cdr3_aa: CASSQDRLFSYNEQFF; cdr3_nt: TGCGCCAGCAGCCAAGATAGACTATTCTCCTACAATGAGCAGTTCTTC
clone_size: -; v_call: TRBV11-2; d_call: TRBD1; j_call: TRBJ2-5; cdr3_aa: CASSLDRRGQETQYF; cdr3_nt: TGTGCCAGCAGCTTAGACCGCAGGGGGCAAGAGACCCAGTACTTC
clone_size: -; v_call: TRBV4-2; d_call: -; j_call: TRBJ2-7; cdr3_aa: CASSQGLAYEQYF; cdr3_nt: TGTGCCAGCAGCCAAGGGCTAGCGTACGAGCAGTACTTC
clone_size: -; v_call: TRBV5-6; d_call: TRBD1; j_call: TRBJ1-4; cdr3_aa: CASSWSRDSATNEKLFF; cdr3_nt: TGTGCCAGCAGCTGGTCCCGGGACAGTGCAACTAATGAAAAACTGTTTTTT
clone_size: -; v_call: TRBV7-9; d_call: TRBD1; j_call: TRBJ1-4; cdr3_aa: CASSLGQGYGEKLFF; cdr3_nt: TGTGCCAGCAGCCTGGGACAGGGGTATGGTGAAAAACTGTTTTTT
clone_size: -; v_call: TRBV5-1; d_call: -; j_call: TRBJ2-1; cdr3_aa: CASSLARSGADEQFF; cdr3_nt: TGCGCCAGCAGCTTGGCTCGTTCAGGGGCTGATGAGCAGTTCTTC
clone_size: -; v_call: TRBV28; d_call: -; j_call: TRBJ2-7; cdr3_aa: CASSPFGDGYEQYF; cdr3_nt: TGTGCCAGCAGCCCATTTGGGGACGGTTACGAGCAGTACTTC
clone_size: -; v_call: TRBV10-3; d_call: TRBD2; j_call: TRBJ2-1; cdr3_aa: CAISGGPPLAGDHSYNEQFF; cdr3_nt: TGTGCCATCAGTGGGGGCCCTCCACTAGCGGGAGACCACTCCTACAATGAGCAGTTCTTC
clone_size: -; v_call: TRBV5-8; d_call: TRBD1; j_call: TRBJ1-5; cdr3_aa: CASSLSTPTGEQPQHF; cdr3_nt: TGTGCCAGCAGCTTGTCCACCCCGACAGGGGAGCAGCCCCAGCATTTT
clone_size: -; v_call: TRBV6-1; d_call: TRBD1; j_call: TRBJ1-2; cdr3_aa: CASRIRQGGGYTF; cdr3_nt: TGTGCCAGCAGGATACGACAGGGCGGTGGCTACACCTTC
clone_size: -; v_call: TRBV10-3; d_call: -; j_call: TRBJ2-1; cdr3_aa: CAISESSYNEQFF; cdr3_nt: TGTGCCATCAGTGAGTCGAGCTACAATGAGCAGTTCTTC
clone_size: -; v_call: TRBV11-2; d_call: -; j_call: TRBJ2-7; cdr3_aa: CASSLVKGREQYF; cdr3_nt: TGTGCCAGCAGCTTAGTGAAGGGGAGGGAGCAGTACTTC
clone_size: few; v_call: TRBV11-2; d_call: -; j_call: TRBJ2-7; cdr3_aa: CASSQDVAYEQYF; cdr3_nt: TGCGCCAGCAGCCAAGATGTGGCATACGAGCAGTACTTC
clone_size: -; v_call: TRBV5-8; d_call: TRBD2; j_call: TRBJ2-1; cdr3_aa: CASSYGLAGHNEQFF; cdr3_nt: TGTGCCAGCAGCTACGGACTAGCGGGACACAATGAGCAGTTCTTC
clone_size: -; v_call: TRBV27; d_call: -; j_call: TRBJ2-2; cdr3_aa: CASAVGNTGELFF; cdr3_nt: TGTGCCAGCGCGGTAGGGAACACCGGGGAGCTGTTTTTT
clone_size: -; v_call: TRBV27; d_call: TRBD1; j_call: TRBJ1-5; cdr3_aa: CASSLSGDRSQPQHF; cdr3_nt: TGTGCCAGCAGTTTATCGGGGGACAGATCCCAGCCCCAGCATTTT
clone_size: -; v_call: TRBV4-1; d_call: -; j_call: TRBJ2-7; cdr3_aa: CASSQDPYLASSYEQYF; cdr3_nt: TGCGCCAGCAGCCAAGATCCCTATCTAGCGAGCTCCTACGAGCAGTACTTC
clone_size: -; v_call: TRBV5-5; d_call: TRBD1; j_call: TRBJ2-7; cdr3_aa: CASSLRLGQGAFEQYF; cdr3_nt: TGTGCCAGCAGCTTGCGTCTGGGACAGGGGGCGTTCGAGCAGTACTTC